Each of the 25 T cell receptor beta chains below was sequenced from the same sample in a study of blood T cell repertoires in COVID-19. Some clones are missing from TCRdb's copy, which holds only in-frame ones; the method was immunoSEQ multiplex PCR. Counted here are about 69,000 clones, roughly three quarters occurring once; the ten biggest clones make up roughly 50%. The sequencing sample was made of peripheral blood. The receptors come from a human donor in a cohort sampled during active COVID-19.

The genes are TRBV9 and TRBJ2-5, with 7 bases fitting TRBD1. The CDR3 totals 15 residues. Germline V gene lookup returns CDR1 SGDLS and CDR2 YYNGEE. The ends lost 4 bases at V and 5 bases at J; junction bases unmatched: 11. Here the CDR3 reads CASSPRQGRGETQYF. CDR3 in DNA: TGTGCCAGCAGCCCCAGACAGGGACGGGGCGAGACCCAGTACTTC. Full variable domain (remainder filled in from reference TRBV9 and TRBJ2-5): DSGVTQTPKHLITATGQRVTLRCSPRSGDLSVYWYQQSLDQGLQFLIQYYNGEERAKGNILERFSAQQFPDLHSELNLSSLELGDSALYFCASSPRQGRGETQYFGPGTRLLVL.

The gene calls are TRBV5-1 and TRBJ2-7; D may be TRBD1 (6 bases). CDR1 is SGHRS, CDR2 YFSETQ, per germline. The CDR3 runs 15 residues. V lost 4 bases, J lost 2 bases, and 16 bases lay in between. CDR3: CASSPYRVGAYEQYF. For the CDR3, the DNA is TGCGCCAGCAGCCCGTACAGGGTAGGGGCCTACGAGCAGTACTTC.

This clone was seen just once. This chain uses TRBV9 with TRBJ1-1; D remains unclear. Trimming left V 5 bases short and J 5 bases short, with 16 bases between. Germline CDR1 is SGDLS and CDR2 is YYNGEE. This CDR3 comprises 14 residues. The CDR3 protein is CASRAGLGITEAFF. The CDR3 DNA is TGTGCCAGCAGGGCGGGGTTGGGGATTACTGAAGCTTTCTTT. Drawing the rest from reference TRBV9 and TRBJ1-1, the complete variable domain is DSGVTQTPKHLITATGQRVTLRCSPRSGDLSVYWYQQSLDQGLQFLIQYYNGEERAKGNILERFSAQQFPDLHSELNLSSLELGDSALYFCASRAGLGITEAFFGQGTRLTVV.

CDR3 residues: CASKGLAAINEQFF. DNA for the CDR3: TGCGCCAGCAAGGGGCTAGCGGCAATCAATGAGCAGTTCTTC. V usage is TRBV5-1 and J usage is TRBJ2-1, with TRBD2 identical over 7 bases. The CDR3 covers 14 residues. Unmatched junction bases numbered 9, after V lost 6 bases and J lost 6 bases. Germline assignment: CDR1 SGHRS and CDR2 YFSETQ.

The chain links TRBV10-2 to TRBJ1-2; D is unresolved. Germline-derived CDR1 and CDR2 are WSHSY and SAAADI. CDR3 length: 11 amino acids. The V gene lost 3 bases and the J gene lost 8 bases, with 7 bases spanning the gap. The CDR3 is CASSDHFGYTF. The CDR3 DNA is TGCGCCAGCAGTGATCATTTCGGCTACACCTTC.

In its sample, this clone was seen a few times. V usage is TRBV6-6 and J usage is TRBJ1-3, with D unclear. V lost 3 bases and J lost 0, with 9 bases in between. CDR1 MNHNY and CDR2 SVGAGI come from the germline V gene (reference sequence). The CDR3 is 15 amino acids. DNA of the CDR3: TGTGCCAGCAGTTATTTCGGGAGCTCTGGAAACACCATATATTTT. Translated, it gives CASSYFGSSGNTIYF.

This clone was picked up a small number of times. This chain joins TRBV5-5 and TRBJ1-4; D might be TRBD1 (6 bases). The germline gives CDR1 SGHKS, CDR2 YYEKEE (reference sequence). The V end was cut by 5 bases, the J end by 8 bases, with 16 bases between. CDR3 length equals 14 residues. The CDR3 region has the DNA TGTGCCAGCAGGTGGGGACACCGGGGCGAAAAACTGTTTTTT. Its protein product is CASRWGHRGEKLFF.

The V gene is TRBV30, the J gene TRBJ1-5; the match to TRBD1 covers 8 bases. Germline V CDR1 and CDR2: GTSNPN, SVGIG (reference sequence). The CDR3 runs to 11 residues. After removal of 2 bases from V and 12 bases from J, the junction contained 3 bases not matched to a gene. The CDR3 sequence: CAWSRTGLQHF. The CDR3 DNA follows: TGTGCCTGGAGTCGGACAGGGCTCCAGCATTTT.

The V call is TRBV5-1, the J call TRBJ2-2; 7 nucleotides align to TRBD1. V lost 5 bases, J lost 3 bases, and 7 bases stayed unmatched. Germline CDR1 is SGHRS and CDR2 is YFSETQ. This CDR3 contains 15 residues. DNA of the CDR3: TGCGCCAGCAGAGACGACAGGGCGGACACCGGGGAGCTGTTTTTT. It specifies CASRDDRADTGELFF.

The rearrangement links TRBV21-1 to TRBJ2-2; the table gives TRBD2 as D, unverified against the DNA. TRBV21-1 is a recognized pseudogene. The CDR3 has 14 residues. The CDR3 loop reads CASSKASLRGELFF. The CDR3 DNA is TGTGCCAGCAGCAAAGCGAGCCTTCGCGGGGAGCTGTTTTTT.

The chain uses TRBV5-1 and TRBJ2-3; D is possibly TRBD1 (6 bases). This CDR3 is built from 15 residues. V lost 0 bases to trimming and J lost 4 bases, with 12 bases between them. Germline V gene sequence: CDR1 SGHRS, CDR2 YFSETQ. This CDR3 reads CASSLDRVGADTQYF. CDR3 nucleotides: TGCGCCAGCAGCTTGGACAGGGTGGGTGCAGATACGCAGTATTTT.

The gene calls are TRBV10-1 and TRBJ2-7; D is unresolved. The CDR3 sequence is 11 residues long. The germline CDR1 and CDR2 sequences are WNHNN and SYGVQD (reference sequence). Trimming removed 3 bases from V and 3 bases from J, with 3 bases in between. The CDR3: CASSDSYEQYF. As DNA, the CDR3 is TGCGCCAGCAGTGACAGCTACGAGCAGTACTTC.

The V call is TRBV24-1, the J call TRBJ2-1; 9 bases fit TRBD1. With 0 bases clipped from V and 3 bases from J, the junction kept 2 bases outside the gene matches. This CDR3 is built from 16 residues. Germline V gene data show CDR1 as KGHDR and CDR2 as SFDVKD. The CDR3 DNA reads TGTGCCACCAGTGATTTGACAGGGGGCGACTACAATGAGCAGTTCTTC. Protein product: CATSDLTGGDYNEQFF.

The genes are TRBV12-5 and TRBJ2-2; the D gene is possibly TRBD2 (6 bases). This CDR3 has 13 residues. The germline gives CDR1 LGHNT, CDR2 FRNRAP. The CDR3 loop is CALRGGDTGELFF. The CDR3 DNA reads TGTGCCCTGCGGGGTGGCGACACCGGGGAGCTGTTTTTT.

The J gene is TRBJ2-3, the V gene TRBV7-2; perhaps TRBD2 as D (7 bases). CDR3 length equals 17 residues. The V gene lost 5 bases and the J gene lost 0 bases, with 18 bases spanning the gap. The germline gives CDR1 SGHTA, CDR2 FQGNSA. CDR3 sequence: CASSLRGAGSSTDTQYF. DNA of the CDR3: TGTGCCAGCAGCCTCAGGGGAGCGGGGTCTAGCACAGATACGCAGTATTTT. The full variable domain, its missing parts supplied by reference TRBV7-2 and TRBJ2-3, is GAGVSQSPSNKVTEKGKDVELRCDPISGHTALYWYRQSLGQGLEFLIYFQGNSAPDKSGLPSDRFSAERTGGSVSTLTIQRTQQEDSAVYLCASSLRGAGSSTDTQYFGPGTRLTVL.

The chain joins TRBV18 to TRBJ2-3, with 9 bases that match TRBD2. The CDR3 runs 16 residues. V lost 0 bases to trimming and J lost 4 bases; unmatched junction nucleotides: 5. The V gene's germline CDR1 is KGHSH and CDR2 LQKENI. The CDR3 reads CASSPPGLAGPDTQYF. The CDR3 nucleotides are TGTGCCAGCTCACCACCTGGGCTAGCGGGACCAGATACGCAGTATTTT.

The chain employs TRBV5-1 and TRBJ2-2, with a weak D call TRBD1 (5 bases). The CDR3 spans 15 residues. Per germline, CDR1 SGHRS and CDR2 YFSETQ. Between the trimmed V and J ends, which lost 2 bases and 2 bases, there was a span of 10 bases. CDR3 in amino acids: CASSFVDSNTGELFF. In DNA form, the CDR3 reads TGCGCCAGCAGCTTTGTTGACAGTAACACCGGGGAGCTGTTTTTT.

Many counts were recorded for this clone. The rearrangement joins TRBV12-3 or TRBV12-4 to TRBJ1-1; D possibly corresponds to TRBD1 (5 bases). Trimming took 7 bases from V and 6 from J, leaving 15 bases between them. There are 13 residues in the CDR3. The CDR3 DNA is TGTGCCAGCATCCCGAAGGGAGGGGCTGAAGCTTTCTTT. It codes for CASIPKGGAEAFF.

CDR3 nucleotides: TGTGCCAGCAGCCGGGGGGGGGTTGGCCAAGAGACCCAGTACTTC. Translated: CASSRGGVGQETQYF. The chain links TRBV5-4 to TRBJ2-5; 8 positions agree with TRBD2. Per germline, CDR1 SGHNT and CDR2 YYREEE (reference sequence). The CDR3 loop spans 15 amino acids. Losses at the gene ends were 4 bases for V and 1 base for J; bases not matched to a gene: 6. Together with reference TRBV5-4 and TRBJ2-5, the CDR3 gives the full variable domain: ETGVTQSPTHLIKTRGQQVTLRCSSQSGHNTVSWYQQALGQGPQFIFQYYREEENGRGNFPPRFSGLQFPNYSSELNVNALELDDSALYLCASSRGGVGQETQYFGPGTRLLVL.

The V call is TRBV5-4, the J call TRBJ1-4, with D possibly TRBD1 on 6 matching bases. The germline V and J ends were trimmed by 0 bases and 5 bases, with 14 bases remaining between them. There are 16 residues in the CDR3. Germline V gene data show CDR1 as SGHNT and CDR2 as YYREEE (reference sequence). The CDR3 DNA sequence: TGTGCCAGCAGCTTGGACGGGGGGGGCCGCAATGAAAAACTGTTTTTT. This sequence encodes CASSLDGGGRNEKLFF.

This chain joins TRBV19 and TRBJ2-1; D may be TRBD2 (6 bases). The germline V gene has CDR1 LNHDA and CDR2 SQIVND (reference sequence). The CDR3 has 13 amino acids. The ends were cut back, 4 bases at V and 9 bases at J, with 13 bases in the middle. The DNA of the CDR3 is TGTGCCAGTAGTAATCAGCTGGGGGGTGAGCAGTTCTTC. This translates into CASSNQLGGEQFF.

V is TRBV19 and J is TRBJ2-3, with 8 bases matching TRBD1. V was pared by 6 bases and J by 4 bases, with 6 bases of the junction left unmatched. The CDR3 spans 14 residues. The V gene's germline CDR1 is LNHDA and CDR2 SQIVND (reference sequence). This CDR3 is CASRPGGPSDTQYF. The CDR3 DNA is TGTGCCAGTAGACCAGGGGGCCCCTCAGATACGCAGTATTTT.

The chain combines TRBV15 with TRBJ1-2; D is perhaps TRBD1 (6 bases). Germline-derived CDR1 and CDR2 are LNHNV and YYDKDF (reference sequence). This CDR3 contains 13 residues. Between the trimmed V and J ends, which lost 0 bases and 7 bases, there was a span of 9 bases. CDR3 protein: CATSREGAGGYTF. The CDR3 DNA sequence: TGTGCCACCAGCAGAGAGGGGGCCGGTGGCTACACCTTC.

This chain links TRBV2 with TRBJ2-5; 10 bases fit TRBD1. The CDR3 contains 14 residues. Trimming at V came to 6 bases and at J to 5 bases, leaving 6 bases not matched to a gene. Germline-derived CDR1 and CDR2 are SNHLY and FYNNEI. CDR3 protein: CASSPDRGHETQYF. CDR3 nucleotides: TGTGCCAGCAGCCCCGACAGGGGGCACGAGACCCAGTACTTC.

The V gene is TRBV27, the J gene TRBJ1-6; 9 nucleotides agree with TRBD1. This CDR3 spans 16 amino acids. Germline V gives CDR1 MNHEY, CDR2 SMNVEV (reference sequence). The junction had 11 bases not matched to a gene; V was cut back by 5 bases and J by 9 bases. CDR3 in DNA: TGTGCCAGCAGTGGAACCCCGGGACAGGGTCGTTCACCCCTCCACTTT. Protein: CASSGTPGQGRSPLHF.